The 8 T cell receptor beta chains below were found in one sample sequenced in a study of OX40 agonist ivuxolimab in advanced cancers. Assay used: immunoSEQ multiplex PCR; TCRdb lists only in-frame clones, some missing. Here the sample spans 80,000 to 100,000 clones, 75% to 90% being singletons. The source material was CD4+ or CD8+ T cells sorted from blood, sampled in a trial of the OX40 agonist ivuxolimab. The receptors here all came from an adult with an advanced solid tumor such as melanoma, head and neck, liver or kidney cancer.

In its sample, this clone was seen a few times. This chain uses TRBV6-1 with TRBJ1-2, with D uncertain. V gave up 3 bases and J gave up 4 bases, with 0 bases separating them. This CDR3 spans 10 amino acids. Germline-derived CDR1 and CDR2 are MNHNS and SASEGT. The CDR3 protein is CASSDYGYTF. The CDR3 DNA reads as TGTGCCAGCAGTGACTATGGCTACACCTTC.

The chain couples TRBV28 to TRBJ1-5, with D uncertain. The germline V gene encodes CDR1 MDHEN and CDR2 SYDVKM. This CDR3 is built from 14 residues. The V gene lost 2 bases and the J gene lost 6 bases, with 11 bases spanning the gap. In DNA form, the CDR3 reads TGTGCCAGCAGTTTAAGGGTCTCGAGTCAGCCCCAGCATTTT. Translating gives CASSLRVSSQPQHF. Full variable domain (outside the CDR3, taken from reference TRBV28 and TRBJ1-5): DVKVTQSSRYLVKRTGEKVFLECVQDMDHENMFWYRQDPGLGLRLIYFSYDVKMKEKGDIPEGYSVSREKKERFSLILESASTNQTSMYLCASSLRVSSQPQHFGDGTRLSIL.

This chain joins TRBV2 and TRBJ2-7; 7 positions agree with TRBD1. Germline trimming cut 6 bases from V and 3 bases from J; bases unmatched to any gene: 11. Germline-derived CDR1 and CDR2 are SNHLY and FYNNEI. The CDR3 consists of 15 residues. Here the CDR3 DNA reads TGTGCCAGCAGAGATAACCCGGGACAGAGCTACGAGCAGTACTTC. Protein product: CASRDNPGQSYEQYF.

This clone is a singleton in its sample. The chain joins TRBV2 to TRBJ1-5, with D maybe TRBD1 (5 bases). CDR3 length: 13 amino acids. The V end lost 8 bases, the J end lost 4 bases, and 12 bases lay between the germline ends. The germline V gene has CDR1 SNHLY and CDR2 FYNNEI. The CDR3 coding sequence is TGTGCCAGCGGCGGACACCCTAATCAGCCCCAGCATTTT. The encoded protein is CASGGHPNQPQHF.

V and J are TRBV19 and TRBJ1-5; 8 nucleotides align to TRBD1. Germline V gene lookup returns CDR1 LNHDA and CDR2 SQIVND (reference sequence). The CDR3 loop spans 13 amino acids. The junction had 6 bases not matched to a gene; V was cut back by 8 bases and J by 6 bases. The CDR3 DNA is TGTGCCAGTTCGGACAGGGAGGTTCAGCCCCAGCATTTT. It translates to CASSDREVQPQHF. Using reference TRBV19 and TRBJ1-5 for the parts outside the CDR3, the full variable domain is DGGITQSPKYLFRKEGQNVTLSCEQNLNHDAMYWYRQDPGQGLRLIYYSQIVNDFQKGDIAEGYSVSREKKESFPLTVTSAQKNPTAFYLCASSDREVQPQHFGDGTRLSIL.

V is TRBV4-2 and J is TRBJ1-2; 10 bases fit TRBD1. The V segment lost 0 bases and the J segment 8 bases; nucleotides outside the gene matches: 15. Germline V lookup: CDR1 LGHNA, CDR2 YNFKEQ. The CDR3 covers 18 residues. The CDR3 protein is CASSQDLVGQGVILGYTF. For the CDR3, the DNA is TGTGCCAGCAGCCAAGATCTAGTTGGACAGGGGGTTATACTCGGCTACACCTTC.

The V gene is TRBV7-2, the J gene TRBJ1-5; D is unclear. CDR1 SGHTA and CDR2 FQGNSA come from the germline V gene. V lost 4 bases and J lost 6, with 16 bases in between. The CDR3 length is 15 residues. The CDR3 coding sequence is TGTGCCAGCAGCTCAGCAGGAGACCTTAGTCAGCCCCAGCATTTT. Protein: CASSSAGDLSQPQHF. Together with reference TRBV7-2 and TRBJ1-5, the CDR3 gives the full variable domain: GAGVSQSPSNKVTEKGKDVELRCDPISGHTALYWYRQSLGQGLEFLIYFQGNSAPDKSGLPSDRFSAERTGGSVSTLTIQRTQQEDSAVYLCASSSAGDLSQPQHFGDGTRLSIL.

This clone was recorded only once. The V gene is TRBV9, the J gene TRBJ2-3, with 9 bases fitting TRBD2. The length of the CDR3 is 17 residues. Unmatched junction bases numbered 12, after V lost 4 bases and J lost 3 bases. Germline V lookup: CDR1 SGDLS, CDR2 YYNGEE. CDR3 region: CASSLVPAGGGTDTQYF. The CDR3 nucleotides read TGTGCCAGCAGCCTCGTTCCAGCGGGAGGTGGTACAGATACGCAGTATTTT.